The sequence of this T cell receptor (beta chain) was determined in a study of blood T cells in healthy people across ages. Study-wide findings and caveats: No conclusive comparison of naive versus antigen-experienced cells was possible with unsorted PBMCs.

Comments on this clonotype: Antigen unknown.

It was with a sample-barcoded 5' primer and a J-beta primer mix that a second PCR of about 7 to 12 cycles was run. Each CDR3 protein gets one entry after TCRdb re-called the 5' RACE reads with MiXCR. The sample consists of some 1,500,000 distinct CDR3 sequences, approximately 39% of them appearing once. Germline V CDR1 and CDR2: SQVTM, ANQGSEA. V lost 4 bases to trimming and J lost 11 bases; unmatched junction nucleotides: 13. The CDR3 has 13 residues. The receptor comes from a woman in her late teens or twenties in good health. The material sequenced was blood. The rearrangement uses TRBV29-1 and TRBJ2-5; 7 positions match TRBD2. CDR3: CSVASGNSDEQYF. In DNA form, the CDR3 reads TGCAGCGTTGCCAGCGGGAATTCCGATGAGCAGTACTTC.